This T cell receptor beta chain derives from a study of Tregs in tolerant kidney transplant recipients (dated by TCRdb to between 2018 and 2021). General notes on the study: Other Treg samples came from a roughly 3-day mixed lymphocyte reaction with belatacept, some followed by an approximately 5-day donor restimulation, before sorting recipient CD4+CD25+CD127- cells. The study applied TCRbeta sequencing to find donor-specific regulatory T cells before combined kidney and bone marrow transplantation and then followed those same cells after transplant. Several methods of expanding Tregs specific for an allogeneic donor were compared by TCRbeta repertoire sequencing in a few healthy controls. Antibodies distinguished recipient from donor cells when sorting primary belatacept mixed lymphocyte reaction cultures.

The paper as a whole reports these results and caveats: Expanding Tregs with activated donor B cells appeared to identify the most biologically relevant and donor-specific TCRbeta repertoire. The study was constrained by small patient numbers, and validation of the findings is required in larger populations and under other immunosuppression protocols. Biological reproducibility was not examined directly, but technical replication error appeared to be minimal.

Blood from healthy controls was obtained either from healthy volunteers or as purchased buffy coats. Healthy control blood was processed to PBMCs by Ficoll density gradient and cryopreserved, and patient PBMCs were collected before and after transplant. For this clone: Its antigen is currently not known. No much larger clone is present one base from it, and per-base qualities are unavailable.

At the junction V is shortened by 6 bases and J by 1 base, with 11 bases in between. The CDR3 has 13 amino acids, counting the end cysteine and phenylalanine. The sequence is cut down to CDR3 DNA, 39 bases in frame from base 1. For CDR1 and CDR2, the germline V gene lists SQVTM and ANQGSEA. For TCRbeta CDR3 sequencing, genomic DNA from the sorted cells was extracted using the QIAGEN DNeasy Blood and Tissue Kit. Through immunoSEQ, high-throughput TCRbeta CDR3 sequencing was done commercially, including PCR amplification with internal controls and bias correction. For the original study's pipeline: Unique productive TCRbeta sequences were defined by CDR3 nucleotide sequence when primers matched and otherwise by CDR3 amino acid sequence together with Vbeta and Jbeta genes. A sequence was defined as donor-reactive if the sequence was expanded at least 5-fold in CFSE-low cells compared with unstimulated cells and had a frequency of at least 0.01% in CFSE-low cells. Repertoire divergence was quantified by Jensen-Shannon divergence using the top 100 TCRbeta sequences ranked by frequency. For samples with multiple sequencing runs, sorting error was corrected separately for each run before the runs were pooled. Imported from immuneACCESS, the table was reduced by TCRdb to in-frame sequences with V and J called. These copies leave out some clones; in studies compared against another copy, an unresolved V gene accounts for under half, and the cause of the remainder is not known. The V and J calls and clone size come from that table; D and trimming were worked out from the DNA. The sample includes some 20,000 clones, with about two thirds observed a single time. The leading ten clones occupy around 3.7% of the sample.

The sequence was obtained from a human donor in good health. The chain is encoded by TRBV29-1 joined to TRBJ2-3; a weak D assignment points to TRBD2 (6 bases agree). Specimen: Tregs from blood cultured with allogeneic cells. The base sequence is TGCAGCGTACTTACGGGGGGCACAGATACGCAGTATTTT. This translates into CSVLTGGTDTQYF.